The sequence of this T cell receptor (beta chain) was determined in a study of T cell responses to AZD1222 COVID-19 vaccine. Study results and caveats: Across the whole spike, CD4 TCRs peaked at regions 160-218 and 743-854.

Of note for this clone: No antigen is known for it.

TCRdb's table, derived via immunoSEQ multiplex PCR, lists solely in-frame clones and lacks some. This sample has under 150,000 clones, with approximately 92% found just once. V was clipped by 1 base and J by 0 bases, with 17 bases between them. The CDR3 is made up of 18 amino acids. Germline CDR1 is MNHNS and CDR2 is SASEGT. The clonotype was recovered from an adult in good health. This chain links TRBV6-1 with TRBJ2-3, with D perhaps being TRBD1 or TRBD2 (5 bases each). This sample comprised peripheral blood, obtained on day 0 of AZD1222 vaccination. The CDR3 DNA reads TGTGCCAGCAGTGAAGTGGGGGTGGGCGGGCTGAGCACAGATACGCAGTATTTT. It translates to CASSEVGVGGLSTDTQYF.